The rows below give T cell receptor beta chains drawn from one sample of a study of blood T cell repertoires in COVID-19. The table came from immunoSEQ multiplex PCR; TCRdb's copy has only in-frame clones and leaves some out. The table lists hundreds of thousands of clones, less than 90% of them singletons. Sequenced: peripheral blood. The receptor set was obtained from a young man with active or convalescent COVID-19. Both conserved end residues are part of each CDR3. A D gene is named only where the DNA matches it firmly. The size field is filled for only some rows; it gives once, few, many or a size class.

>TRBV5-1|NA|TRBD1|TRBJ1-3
TGCGCCAGCAGCCCCGGGACAGGGCTTGGAAACACCATATATTTT
CASSPGTGLGNTIYF
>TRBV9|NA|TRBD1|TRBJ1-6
TGTGCCAGCAGCGACGACAGGGCGGTTAATTCACCCCTCCACTTT
CASSDDRAVNSPLHF
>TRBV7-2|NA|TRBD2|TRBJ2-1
TGTGCCAGCAGCTTAGAACTAGCGGGAGGGACCGGTGAGCAGTTCTTC
CASSLELAGGTGEQFF
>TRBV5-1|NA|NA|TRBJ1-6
TGCGCCAGCAGCGCAAGCCAGGGGAGCTATAATTCACCCCTCCACTTT
CASSASQGSYNSPLHF
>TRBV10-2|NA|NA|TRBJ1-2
TGCGCCAGCACTGCGGGGGCGGAGGGCTACACCTTC
CASTAGAEGYTF
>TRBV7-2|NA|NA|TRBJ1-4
TGTGCCAGCAGCTTAACCAGGGCCCAAAAACTGTTTTTT
CASSLTRAQKLFF
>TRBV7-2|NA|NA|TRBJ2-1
TGTGCCAGCAGCTTAATGGCGGGGGCCTCGACGAGCTCCTACAATGAGCAGTTCTTC
CASSLMAGASTSSYNEQFF
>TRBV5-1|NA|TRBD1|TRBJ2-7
TGCGCCAGCAGCTCGCAAGGGACAGGTTCCTACGAGCAGTACTTC
CASSSQGTGSYEQYF
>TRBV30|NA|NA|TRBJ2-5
TGTGCCTGGAGCTCAGGGCCTTGGGAGACCCAGTACTTC
CAWSSGPWETQYF
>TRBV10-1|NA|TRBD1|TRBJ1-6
TGCGCCAGCCAGGGACAGTCAAATTCACCCCTCCACTTT
CASQGQSNSPLHF
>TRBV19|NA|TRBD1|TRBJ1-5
TGTGCCAGTACAGGGGGACAGCTTAGACCCCTTTATAGCAATCAGCCCCAGCATTTT
CASTGGQLRPLYSNQPQHF
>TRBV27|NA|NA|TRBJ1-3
TGTGCCAGCAGTCCGGACATACTCTCTGGAAACACCATATATTTT
CASSPDILSGNTIYF
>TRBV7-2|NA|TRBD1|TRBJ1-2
TGTGCCAGCAGCTCGACAGGGACCACATATGGCTACACCTTC
CASSSTGTTYGYTF
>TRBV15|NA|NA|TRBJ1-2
TGTGCCACCAGCATCAGGGGCGTACAATATGGCTACACCTTC
CATSIRGVQYGYTF
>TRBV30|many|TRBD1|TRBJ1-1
TGTGCCTGGAGTCCACGGACAGGAATACTGAACACTGAAGCTTTCTTT
CAWSPRTGILNTEAFF
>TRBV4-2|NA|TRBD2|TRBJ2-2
TGTGCCAGCAGCACCGGACTAGCGGGGGGCACCGGGGAGCTGTTTTTT
CASSTGLAGGTGELFF
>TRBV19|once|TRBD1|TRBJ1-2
TGTGCCAGTAGTCCGATGACAGGGGGCTATGGCTACACCTTC
CASSPMTGGYGYTF
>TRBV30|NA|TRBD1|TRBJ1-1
TGTGCCTGGAGGGAGCGGGACAGGGGGCTAGAAGCTTTCTTT
CAWRERDRGLEAFF
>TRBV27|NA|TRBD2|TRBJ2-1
TGTGCCAGCAGTGATAGCGGGAGGGAGTACAATGAGCAGTTCTTC
CASSDSGREYNEQFF
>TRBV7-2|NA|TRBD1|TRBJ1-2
TGTGCCAGCAGCCTACTACCGGGACAGGGTAGCTATGGCTACACCTTC
CASSLLPGQGSYGYTF
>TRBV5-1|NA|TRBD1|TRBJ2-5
TGCGCCAGCAGCTTCCGCCATTTGACAGGGGGCAAGGAGACCCAGTACTTC
CASSFRHLTGGKETQYF
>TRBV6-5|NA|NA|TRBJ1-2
TGTGCCAGCAGCCAAGACCCGAGGAGCTATGGCTACACCTTC
CASSQDPRSYGYTF
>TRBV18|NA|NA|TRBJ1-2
TGTGCCAGCTCACCAGTCGCAGGGGTAATCTATGGCTACACCTTC
CASSPVAGVIYGYTF
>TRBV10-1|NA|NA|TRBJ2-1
TGCGCCAGCAGTGAGGCACTCGGGAGTTCCTACAATGAGCAGTTCTTC
CASSEALGSSYNEQFF
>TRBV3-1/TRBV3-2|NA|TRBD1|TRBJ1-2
TGTGCCAGCAGACTTCGGACAGGGAACGGCTACACCTTC
CASRLRTGNGYTF
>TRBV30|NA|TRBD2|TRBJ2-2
TGTGCCTGGAACCGCGGGAGTAACACCGGGGAGCTGTTTTTT
CAWNRGSNTGELFF
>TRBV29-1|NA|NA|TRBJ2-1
TGCAGCGTTGAAGTACGGGGACGGGGGAATGAGCAGTTCTTC
CSVEVRGRGNEQFF
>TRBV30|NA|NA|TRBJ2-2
TGTGCCTGGGGGCGGGGCACCGGGGAGCTGTTTTTT
CAWGRGTGELFF
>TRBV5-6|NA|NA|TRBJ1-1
TGTGCCAGCAGCTTGGGAAACGGACTGGGCACTGAAGCTTTCTTT
CASSLGNGLGTEAFF
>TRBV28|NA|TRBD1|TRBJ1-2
TGTGCCAGCAGCCCAGACAGGGTTGGTCATGGCTACACCTTC
CASSPDRVGHGYTF
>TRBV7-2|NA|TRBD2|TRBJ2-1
TGTGCCAGCAGCTTAGACTCCAATAGCGGGGCCAAAAGGTTCTTC
CASSLDSNSGAKRFF
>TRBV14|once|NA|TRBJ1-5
TGTGCCAGCAGCCACCCCGGGTTTTATAGCAATCAGCCCCAGCATTTT
CASSHPGFYSNQPQHF
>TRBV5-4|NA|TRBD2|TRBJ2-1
TGTGCCAGCAGGCTAGGGACTAGCGGGGGAAATGAGCAGTTCTTC
CASRLGTSGGNEQFF
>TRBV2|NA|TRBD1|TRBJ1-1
TGTGCCAGCAGTACGGGGACAGGGCCCTTGAACACTGAAGCTTTCTTT
CASSTGTGPLNTEAFF
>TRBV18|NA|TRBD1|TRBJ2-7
TGTGCCAGCTCTCACGGACAGGGGCCCACCTACGAGCAGTACTTC
CASSHGQGPTYEQYF
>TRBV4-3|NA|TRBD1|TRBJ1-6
TGCGCCAGCAGCCAGATCTGGGACAGGGGTGATTCACCCCTCCACTTT
CASSQIWDRGDSPLHF
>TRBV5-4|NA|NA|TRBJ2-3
TGTGCCAGCAGCTTGGCCGGCCGAGGTGGCACAGATACGCAGTATTTT
CASSLAGRGGTDTQYF
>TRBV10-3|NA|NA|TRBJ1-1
TGTGCCATCAGTGAGTCGGCAGGGATGAACACTGAAGCTTTCTTT
CAISESAGMNTEAFF
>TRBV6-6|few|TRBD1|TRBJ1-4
TGTGCCAGCAGTCCGCGGGACAGGGGTAAACTGTTTTTT
CASSPRDRGKLFF
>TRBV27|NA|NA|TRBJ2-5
TGTGCCAGCAGTTCACCCTACGGGGGCCAAGAGACCCAGTACTTC
CASSSPYGGQETQYF
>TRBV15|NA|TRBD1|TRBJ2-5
TGTGCCTCCCGCACGGGACAGTCGGAGACCCAGTACTTC
CASRTGQSETQYF
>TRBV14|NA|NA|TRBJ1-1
TGTGCCAGCAGCCAAGTCGGGGGGATGGAGGCTTTCTTT
CASSQVGGMEAFF
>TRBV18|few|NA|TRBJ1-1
TGTGCCAGCTCAAGGGACATTGGTGTGAACACTGAAGCTTTCTTT
CASSRDIGVNTEAFF
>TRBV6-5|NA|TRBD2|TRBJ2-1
TGTGCCAGCAGGAGCAGCGGGAATATTTACAATGAGCAGTTCTTC
CASRSSGNIYNEQFF
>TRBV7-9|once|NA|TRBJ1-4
TGTGCCAGCAGCTTTCCAGGCGCAACTAATGAAAAACTGTTTTTT
CASSFPGATNEKLFF
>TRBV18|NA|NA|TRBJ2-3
TGTGCCAGCTCACCATTATCGAGCGGCGATACGCAGTATTTT
CASSPLSSGDTQYF
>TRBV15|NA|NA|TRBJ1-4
TGTGCCACCAGCAGCCCGGCGCAGGCTAATGAAAAACTGTTTTTT
CATSSPAQANEKLFF
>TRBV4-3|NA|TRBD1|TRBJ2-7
TGCGCCAGCAGCCCAACCGGGACAGGGCCCTTTCCATTGTACTTC
CASSPTGTGPFPLYF
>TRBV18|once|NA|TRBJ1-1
TGTGCCAGCTCACCAGGCGGCAGCTATTTAAACACTGAAGCTTTCTTT
CASSPGGSYLNTEAFF
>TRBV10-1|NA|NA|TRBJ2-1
TGCGCCAGCAGTGAGTCGAGGGCAGGGGGGAACAATGAGCAGTTCTTC
CASSESRAGGNNEQFF
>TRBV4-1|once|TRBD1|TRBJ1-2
TGCGCCAGCAGCCGAGGGACAGGTTATCGATATGGCTACACCTTC
CASSRGTGYRYGYTF
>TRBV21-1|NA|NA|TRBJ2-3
TGTGCCAGCAGCAAAGTAACTAGCGGGGGGGCCGTAACAGATACGCAGTATTTT
CASSKVTSGGAVTDTQYF
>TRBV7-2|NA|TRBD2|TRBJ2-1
TGTGCCAGCAGCCCGACTAGCGGGACCTACAATGAGCAGTTCTTC
CASSPTSGTYNEQFF
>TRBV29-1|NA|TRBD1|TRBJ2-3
TGCAGTTCCGGACAGGGGGCGGCGGGCACAGATACGCAGTATTTT
CSSGQGAAGTDTQYF